These 12 T cell receptor beta chains were sequenced from one sample in a study of T cell responses to AZD1222 COVID-19 vaccine. TCRdb's table, derived via immunoSEQ multiplex PCR, lists solely in-frame clones and lacks some. The sample has around 270,000 clones; around 92% are singletons. Sequencing was performed on peripheral blood, taken 28 days after the second AZD1222 dose. Receptor source: an adult who received the AZD1222 COVID-19 vaccine.

This chain links TRBV6-5 with TRBJ1-1; no clear D. Trimming stripped 0 bases from V and 4 bases from J, with 12 bases between. The CDR3 is made up of 15 amino acids. Germline V gene lookup returns CDR1 MNHEY and CDR2 SVGAGI. The CDR3 here is CASSYSPGSGTEAFF. Here the CDR3 DNA reads TGTGCCAGCAGTTACTCTCCGGGTAGTGGCACTGAAGCTTTCTTT.

This clone was seen a few times. The gene calls are TRBV9 and TRBJ2-1; D is undetermined. V lost 4 bases to trimming and J lost 8 bases, with 16 bases between them. Germline loops: CDR1 SGDLS, CDR2 YYNGEE. The CDR3 consists of 14 residues. CDR3 coding DNA: TGTGCCAGCAGCCCAGAGGCAAGCAAACATGAGCAGTTCTTC. It specifies CASSPEASKHEQFF.

The chain carries TRBV11-1 and TRBJ1-4; a possible D gene is TRBD1 (5 bases). In germline, CDR1 is SGHAT, CDR2 FQDESV (reference sequence). The germline V and J ends were trimmed by 4 bases and 4 bases, with 16 bases remaining between them. The CDR3 consists of 16 residues. The CDR3 loop reads CASSSSPGPNNEKLFF. CDR3 bases: TGTGCCAGCAGCTCATCCCCGGGGCCAAATAATGAAAAACTGTTTTTT.

As to this clone: Other nucleotide sequences from this sample produce the same CDR3. The chain combines TRBV9 with TRBJ2-3; tentatively, D is TRBD2 (5 bases). Germline V gene data show CDR1 as SGDLS and CDR2 as YYNGEE. V lost 2 bases to trimming and J lost 1 base, with 5 bases between them. The CDR3 extends over 13 amino acids. The CDR3 protein is CASSVGGTDTQYF. The DNA of the CDR3 is TGTGCCAGCAGCGTCGGGGGCACAGATACGCAGTATTTT.

V usage is TRBV6-2 or TRBV6-3 and J usage is TRBJ2-2, with 13 bases aligning to TRBD2. The germline V gene has CDR1 MNHEY and CDR2 SVGEGT. This CDR3 is 17 amino acids long. The ends lost 3 bases at V and 10 bases at J; junction bases unmatched: 11. CDR3 in DNA: TGTGCCAGCAGTTATCCACCACTAGCGGGGGGGCCTGCGGAGCTGTTTTTT. This sequence encodes CASSYPPLAGGPAELFF.

Note on this clone: The sample holds other DNA sequences that translate to the same CDR3. This chain joins TRBV28 and TRBJ1-2; D ambiguous. Per germline, CDR1 MDHEN and CDR2 SYDVKM. The CDR3 is made up of 12 amino acids. V lost 1 base and J 4 bases, leaving 4 bases between the germline ends. The CDR3 sequence: CASSLSLYGYTF. In nucleotides, the CDR3 is TGTGCCAGCAGTTTATCCCTCTATGGCTACACCTTC.

This chain uses TRBV4-1 with TRBJ2-6; 8 positions agree with TRBD2. This CDR3 has 16 amino acids. Germline values: CDR1 MGHRA, CDR2 YSYEKL. The trim removed 4 bases at V and 2 bases at J, leaving 4 bases unmatched. Written as DNA, the CDR3 is TGCGCCAGCAGCCGGTCGGGAGGGGCTGGGGCCAACGTCCTGACTTTC. As protein: CASSRSGGAGANVLTF.

V usage is TRBV11-2 and J usage is TRBJ1-2, with 12 bases matching TRBD1. Germline V gene lookup returns CDR1 SGHAT and CDR2 FQNNGV. Trimming at V came to 5 bases and at J to 13 bases, leaving 2 bases not matched to a gene. CDR3 length equals 11 residues. The CDR3 bases are TGTGCCAGCAGCGCGGGACAGGGGGCCACCTTC. Protein: CASSAGQGATF.

CDR3 protein: CASSPCLGRLTCHQPQHF. CDR3 in DNA: TGTGCCAGCAGCCCCTGTCTGGGCAGGCTAACTTGCCATCAGCCCCAGCATTTT. The chain carries TRBV14 and TRBJ1-5; unclear D gene. The V and J ends lost 4 bases and 5 bases respectively, with 24 bases between them. Germline CDR1 reads SGHDN; CDR2 reads FVKESK. The CDR3 has 18 amino acids. The full variable domain, rest sourced from reference TRBV14 and TRBJ1-5, is EAGVTQFPSHSVIEKGQTVTLRCDPISGHDNLYWYRRVMGKEIKFLLHFVKESKQDESGMPNNRFLAERTGGTYSTLKVQPAELEDSGVYFCASSPCLGRLTCHQPQHFGDGTRLSIL.

The chain uses TRBV9 and TRBJ2-2, with a tentative D call TRBD1 (5 bases). Trimming cost V 4 bases and J 2 bases, with 15 bases left between them. The CDR3 loop spans 16 amino acids. Germline V gene sequence: CDR1 SGDLS, CDR2 YYNGEE. The CDR3 coding sequence is TGTGCCAGCAGCCCTCCCACAGGCCCAAACACCGGGGAGCTGTTTTTT. This gives the protein CASSPPTGPNTGELFF.

Worth noting for this clone: This same CDR3 is encoded by further DNA sequences in the sample. This chain connects TRBV3-1 (or the pseudogene TRBV3-2) to TRBJ1-1, with a weak D call TRBD1 (6 bases). The CDR3 loop spans 14 amino acids. The germline gives CDR1 LGHDT, CDR2 YNNKEL (reference sequence). V was shortened by 2 bases and J by 1 base, with 8 bases between the two germline ends. The CDR3 coding sequence is TGTGCCAGCAGCCAACTCAGGGGGAACACTGAAGCTTTCTTT. This gives the protein CASSQLRGNTEAFF.

The chain joins TRBV19 to TRBJ1-1, with unresolved D. Germline CDR1 and CDR2: LNHDA and SQIVND (reference sequence). The CDR3 runs to 13 residues. Trimming cost V 7 bases and J 1 base, with 10 bases left between them. The CDR3 coding sequence is TGTGCCAGTACCGGACTCGGGAACACTGAAGCTTTCTTT. Translating it yields CASTGLGNTEAFF.